This entry is about one T cell receptor (beta chain). The data were obtained in a study of blood T cell repertoires in COVID-19. Study information: Both acute and convalescent COVID-19 samples were obtained from the United States, Italy and Spain. Sample material is recorded as cDNA or gDNA derived from T cells, B-cell-depleted T cells, or PBMCs.

V was pared by 2 bases and J by 1 base, with 2 bases of the junction left unmatched. The CDR3 length is 16 residues. Germline V lookup: CDR1 MNHNY, CDR2 SVGAGI (reference sequence). How the authors handled the data: Reference gene primer amplification gave nucleated cell count estimates. Sequencing used immunoSEQ multiplex PCR; TCRdb keeps in-frame clones, though not all of them. V and J calls and clone size are copied from that table; D and trimming were computed from the DNA. Of about 210,000 clones listed, just over 90% are singletons. The chain recombines TRBV6-6 with TRBJ2-2; 9 bases line up with TRBD2. This clonotype was obtained from a man younger than 45 with acute or convalescent COVID-19. The sequencing sample was made of peripheral blood. In DNA form, the CDR3 reads TGTGCCAGCAGTTACCGAGCGGGAGGGAACACCGGGGAGCTGTTTTTT. As protein: CASSYRAGGNTGELFF.